Given below is one T cell receptor (beta chain) in context. The germline CDR1 and CDR2 sequences are LNHDA and SQIVND (reference sequence). With V trimmed by 5 bases and J by 4 bases, 9 bases remained unmatched. This CDR3 region has 15 residues. The data belong to a study of blood T cell repertoires in COVID-19. Here immunoSEQ multiplex PCR was the method, and the copy in TCRdb shows in-frame clones only, minus some. The top ten hold 0.8% to 0.95% of the sample, which has about 140,000 clones, roughly 89% seen once. This sequence was found in a woman aged 45-65 years with acute or convalescent COVID-19. Sequencing input: peripheral blood. The rearrangement joins TRBV19 to TRBJ1-1, with 8 bases matching TRBD1. This chain's CDR3 is CASSGQDRAGTEAFF. The CDR3 DNA reads TGTGCCAGTAGTGGACAGGACAGGGCGGGCACTGAAGCTTTCTTT.